Listed below are T cell receptor beta chains from one sample, sequenced in a study of T cell responses to AZD1222 COVID-19 vaccine. Measured with immunoSEQ multiplex PCR; TCRdb has only the in-frame clones, and not every one. This sample carries roughly 80,000 clones, roughly nine tenths of them seen once, and the ten largest clones take about 5.4%. Sample: peripheral blood, taken 28 days after the second AZD1222 dose. The receptor source for this set is an adult who received the AZD1222 COVID-19 vaccine. Each CDR3 is given with its conserved first and last residue. A D gene is named only where the DNA matches it firmly. Size values are once, few and many counts, or a class for expanded clones, and some rows have none.

clone_size j_call d_call v_call cdr3_aa cdr3_nt
- TRBJ1-2 TRBD1 TRBV27 CASSFFLGDRGTYGYTF TGTGCCAGCAGTTTCTTTTTGGGGGACAGGGGGACCTATGGCTACACCTTC
- TRBJ1-3 - TRBV29-1 CSGASWGNTIYF TGCAGCGGGGCTTCGTGGGGAAACACCATATATTTT
- TRBJ1-3 - TRBV2 CASSGNGLDSGNTIYF TGTGCCAGCAGTGGGAACGGCCTTGACTCTGGAAACACCATATATTTT
- TRBJ1-5 - TRBV7-8 CASSLVFSNQPQHF TGTGCCAGCAGCTTAGTATTTAGCAATCAGCCCCAGCATTTT
- TRBJ2-7 - TRBV28 CASKLLGQPGYEQYF TGTGCCAGCAAATTATTAGGGCAGCCCGGCTACGAGCAGTACTTC
- TRBJ2-3 - TRBV29-1 CSVGRRDASDTQYF TGCAGCGTTGGGCGGCGGGATGCCTCCGATACGCAGTATTTT
- TRBJ1-6 - TRBV5-1 CASSLPQNNSPLHF TGCGCCAGCAGCTTGCCGCAAAACAATTCACCCCTCCACTTT
- TRBJ1-1 - TRBV14 CASSQGGAGSLNTEAFF TGTGCCAGCAGCCAAGGAGGGGCAGGTTCCTTGAACACTGAAGCTTTCTTT
- TRBJ2-3 - TRBV18 CASSRRAEFTDTQYF TGTGCCAGCTCTCGTAGGGCGGAGTTCACAGATACGCAGTATTTT
- TRBJ2-3 - TRBV11-3 CASSLFQADTQYF TGTGCCAGCAGCTTATTTCAGGCAGATACGCAGTATTTT
- TRBJ2-5 TRBD1 TRBV3-1/TRBV3-2 CASSPTGFQETQYF TGTGCCAGCAGCCCGACAGGGTTCCAAGAGACCCAGTACTTC
- TRBJ2-1 - TRBV9 CASSVTPGTFDNEQFF TGTGCCAGCAGCGTCACCCCCGGGACTTTTGACAATGAGCAGTTCTTC
- TRBJ2-3 - TRBV7-9 CASNPPGFYTDTQYF TGTGCCAGCAACCCCCCGGGGTTCTACACAGATACGCAGTATTTT
- TRBJ1-4 TRBD1 TRBV5-5 CASSWETGGYYEKLFF TGTGCCAGCAGCTGGGAGACAGGGGGATACTATGAAAAACTGTTTTTT
- TRBJ1-2 - TRBV5-1 CASGKGQGGYTF TGCGCCAGCGGTAAGGGGCAAGGTGGCTACACCTTC
- TRBJ2-5 TRBD2 TRBV6-5 CASKLAGYSAQYF TGTGCCAGCAAACTAGCGGGGTATTCGGCCCAGTACTTC
- TRBJ1-6 - TRBV5-6 CASSLTAGTTSPLHF TGTGCCAGCAGCTTGACGGCAGGGACCACTTCACCCCTCCACTTT
- TRBJ1-1 - TRBV7-2 CASSPQTGREAFF TGTGCCAGCAGCCCCCAGACAGGACGTGAAGCTTTCTTT
- TRBJ2-1 - TRBV3-1/TRBV3-2 CASSKDRNSYNEQFF TGTGCCAGCAGCAAAGACAGGAACTCCTACAATGAGCAGTTCTTC
- TRBJ1-3 - TRBV5-1 CASSLGGPDSGNTIYF TGCGCCAGCAGCTTGGGAGGGCCCGACTCTGGAAACACCATATATTTT
- TRBJ2-7 - TRBV28 CASSDGMVYEQYF TGTGCCAGCAGCGACGGTATGGTCTACGAGCAGTACTTC
- TRBJ1-2 TRBD1 TRBV5-1 CASSIRQGDGYTF TGCGCCAGCAGCATACGACAGGGCGATGGCTACACCTTC
- TRBJ1-4 TRBD1 TRBV4-3 CASSRMTTGEYEKLFF TGCGCCAGCAGCCGGATGACGACAGGGGAGTATGAAAAACTGTTTTTT
- TRBJ2-6 TRBD1 TRBV10-3 CAIRDWTGVGANVLTF TGTGCCATCAGGGACTGGACAGGGGTTGGGGCCAACGTCCTGACTTTC
large TRBJ2-1 TRBD2 TRBV10-3 CAISDRSGGSNNEQFF TGTGCCATCAGTGATCGGAGCGGGGGCTCAAACAATGAGCAGTTCTTC
- TRBJ1-2 TRBD1 TRBV5-6 CASRAGTGMIHYGYTF TGTGCCAGCAGGGCCGGGACAGGGATGATTCACTATGGCTACACCTTC
- TRBJ1-2 - TRBV28 CASSLTGGYGYTF TGTGCCAGCAGTTTAACGGGGGGCTATGGCTACACCTTC
- TRBJ1-5 - TRBV30 CAWSSSRLRGPPQHF TGTGCCTGGAGCTCAAGCAGGTTGCGGGGGCCGCCCCAGCATTTT
- TRBJ1-1 TRBD1 TRBV19 CASSTSGQGNTEAFF TGTGCCAGTAGTACCTCCGGACAGGGGAACACTGAAGCTTTCTTT
- TRBJ2-1 - TRBV7-2 CASSLERNYYNEQFF TGTGCCAGCAGCTTAGAGCGGAACTATTACAATGAGCAGTTCTTC
- TRBJ2-3 - TRBV19 CASSMLSGSTDTQYF TGTGCCAGTAGTATGTTGTCAGGGAGCACAGATACGCAGTATTTT
- TRBJ1-2 - TRBV19 CASATQGPNYGYTF TGTGCCAGCGCTACCCAGGGGCCTAACTATGGCTACACCTTC
- TRBJ1-1 TRBD1 TRBV5-1 CASGQGGSVTEAFF TGCGCCAGCGGGCAGGGGGGTTCGGTCACTGAAGCTTTCTTT
- TRBJ1-5 - TRBV28 CASNTLGPNSNQPQHF TGTGCCAGCAACACCCTCGGGCCTAATAGCAATCAGCCCCAGCATTTT
- TRBJ1-5 - TRBV4-1 CASSQDRAEPQHF TGCGCCAGCAGCCAAGATAGGGCAGAGCCCCAGCATTTT
- TRBJ2-7 TRBD1 TRBV30 CAWSTGVTYEQYF TGTGCCTGGAGTACAGGGGTCACCTACGAGCAGTACTTC
- TRBJ2-2 - TRBV18 CASSPREVNTGELFF TGTGCCAGCTCACCTCGGGAAGTGAACACCGGGGAGCTGTTTTTT
- TRBJ1-4 - TRBV4-1 CASSQAEGYGEKLFF TGCGCCAGCAGCCAAGCAGAGGGGTATGGCGAAAAACTGTTTTTT
once TRBJ2-3 - TRBV27 CASSLSRVQDTQYF TGTGCCAGCAGTCTCTCTAGAGTACAAGATACGCAGTATTTT
- TRBJ1-6 - TRBV15 CATSSPSYNSPLHF TGTGCCACCAGCAGCCCATCCTATAATTCACCCCTCCACTTT
- TRBJ2-1 TRBD2 TRBV5-8 CASGAGLASYNEQFF TGTGCCAGCGGAGCGGGACTAGCGTCCTACAATGAGCAGTTCTTC
- TRBJ2-3 TRBD2 TRBV5-1 CASSLEGLAGGSPQYF TGCGCCAGCAGCTTGGAGGGACTAGCGGGGGGGTCTCCGCAGTATTTT
- TRBJ2-3 - TRBV28 CASSFSNTDTQYF TGTGCCAGCAGTTTCAGCAACACAGATACGCAGTATTTT
- TRBJ2-3 TRBD2 TRBV2 CASSPTSGAYTDTQYF TGTGCCAGCAGTCCGACTAGCGGGGCTTACACAGATACGCAGTATTTT
- TRBJ1-5 - TRBV7-8 CASRSLSGEPQHF TGTGCCAGCAGATCATTGAGTGGAGAGCCCCAGCATTTT